This T cell receptor (beta chain) was captured by sequencing in a study of T cell responses to AZD1222 COVID-19 vaccine. The wider study: Whether given at about 4 or about 12 weeks, second doses were pooled.

V lost 3 bases, J lost 6 bases, and 5 bases stayed unmatched. In germline, CDR1 is LNHDA, CDR2 SQIVND (reference sequence). The CDR3 length is 14 residues. General study findings and limits: There were repertoire samples only from the period after the peak T cell response. Regions left unmutated in variants are reportedly the target of nearly half of spike-specific TCRs. Seropositive at baseline were only six AZD1222 recipients.

To note about this clone: What it recognizes is unknown.

The repertoire was sequenced with immunoSEQ multiplex PCR; TCRdb's copy has only in-frame clones and lacks some. The sample lists approximately 150,000 clones; around 92% were seen once. The source is an adult in good health. V and J are TRBV19 and TRBJ2-4; TRBD1 aligns across 7 bases. The sequencing used peripheral blood, collected on day 0 of AZD1222 vaccination. The CDR3 here is CASSMQGVGNIQYF. CDR3 DNA: TGTGCCAGTAGTATGCAGGGGGTGGGAAACATTCAGTACTTC.